This TCR beta chain is drawn from a study of blood T cell repertoires in COVID-19 (dated by TCRdb to 2019 to 2021). Study-level background: Samples covering the acute and convalescent phases of COVID-19 were provided by collaborators in the United States, Italy and Spain. The sample metadata nearly always contained a de-identified subject ID, COVID-19 status, age in years and sex. Where available, HLA class I and class II types were taken from metadata supplied by the sample provider and were not determined by assay-based typing. The repertoires were released in a freely available public database meant as a resource for research on the immune response to SARS-CoV-2. Samples were obtained from the ongoing ImmuneRACE study (first 160 participants) and from 1,000 to 1,500 subjects provided by 6 global collaborators. The dataset comprised deeply sampled blood TCRbeta repertoires from subjects exposed to, actively infected with, or recovered from COVID-19. The material from the prospective study consisted of cDNA or gDNA derived from T cells, B-cell-depleted T cells, or PBMCs.

General findings and caveats noted by the study authors: How much clinical and demographic metadata was included differed by source and by participant, and the metadata was provided uncurated.

Collaborating institutions collected whole blood in K2EDTA tubes following their own protocols. For TCRbeta analysis, collaborators shipped samples as frozen whole blood, isolated PBMCs, or DNA extracted from either of those sample types. TCRbeta CDR3 regions were amplified from genomic DNA by means of the immunoSEQ Assay, a bias-controlled multiplex PCR. Per the original workflow: The number of nucleated cells in each sample was estimated by amplification of reference gene primers within the assay. Sequence reads were collapsed and filtered to measure the absolute abundance of every unique TCRbeta CDR3 rearrangement. For each sample, productive Simpson clonality was calculated as the square root of Simpson's diversity index over productive rearrangements. Imported from immuneACCESS, the table was reduced by TCRdb to in-frame sequences with V and J called. These copies leave out some clones; in studies compared against another copy, an unresolved V gene accounts for under half, and the cause of the remainder is not known. V, J and clone size derive from that table, while D and trimming were established from the DNA sequence. For this sample the table gives under 200,000 clones, of which approximately 88% were detected only once. The leading ten clones occupy around 10% of the sample.

CDR1 is given as LGHNT and CDR2 as FRNRAP, both from the germline V gene. From its cysteine to its phenylalanine, the CDR3 spans 13 amino acids. The retained sequence is limited to the CDR3, 39 bases, with the frame set at the first base. From V the trimming removes 7 bases and from J it removes 7 bases, while the gene matches leave 7 bases of the junction unaccounted for. About this clone itself: What antigen it recognizes has not been identified. Base quality data are lacking; no much larger clone is found one base away.

Source material: peripheral blood. The clonotype originates from a woman over 75 with active or convalescent COVID-19. This sequence uses TRBV12-5 and TRBJ1-2, and 9 bases in between align with TRBD1. The CDR3 amino acid sequence is: CASAPGQGFGYTF. The DNA sequence is given as TGTGCTAGTGCCCCAGGACAGGGGTTTGGCTACACCTTC.